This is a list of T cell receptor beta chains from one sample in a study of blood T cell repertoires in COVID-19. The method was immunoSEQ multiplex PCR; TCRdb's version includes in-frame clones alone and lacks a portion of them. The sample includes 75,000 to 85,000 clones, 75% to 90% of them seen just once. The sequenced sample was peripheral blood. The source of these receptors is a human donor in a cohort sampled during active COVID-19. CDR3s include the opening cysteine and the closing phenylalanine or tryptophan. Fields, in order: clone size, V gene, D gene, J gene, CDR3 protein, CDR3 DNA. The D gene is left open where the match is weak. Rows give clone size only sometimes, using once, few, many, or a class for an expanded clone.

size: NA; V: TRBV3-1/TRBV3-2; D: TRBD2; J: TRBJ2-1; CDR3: CASSHGLAGGPSNEQFF; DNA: TGTGCCAGCAGTCATGGACTAGCGGGGGGGCCAAGTAATGAGCAGTTCTTC
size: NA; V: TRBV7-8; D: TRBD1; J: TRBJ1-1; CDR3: CASSYTHRGRRTEAFF; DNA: TGTGCCAGCAGCTACACTCACAGGGGGCGGCGAACTGAAGCTTTCTTT
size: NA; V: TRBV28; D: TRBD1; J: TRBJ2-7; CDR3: CASSLGQGWGSYEQYF; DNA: TGTGCCAGCAGTCTAGGACAGGGGTGGGGTTCCTACGAGCAGTACTTC
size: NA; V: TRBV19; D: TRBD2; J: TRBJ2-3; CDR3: CASSIERGVYTQYF; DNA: TGTGCCAGTAGTATTGAACGGGGGGTCTATACGCAGTATTTT
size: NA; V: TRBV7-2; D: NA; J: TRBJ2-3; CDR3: CASSPGPGVADTQYF; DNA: TGTGCCAGCAGTCCGGGCCCGGGAGTGGCAGATACGCAGTATTTT
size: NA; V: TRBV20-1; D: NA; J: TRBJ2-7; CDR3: CSASFGQNSYEQYF; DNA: TGCAGTGCTAGTTTTGGCCAGAACTCCTACGAGCAGTACTTC
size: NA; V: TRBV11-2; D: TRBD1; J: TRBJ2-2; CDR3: CASSFGTGAGRVNTGELFF; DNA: TGTGCCAGCAGCTTCGGGACAGGGGCTGGTAGGGTTAACACCGGGGAGCTGTTTTTT
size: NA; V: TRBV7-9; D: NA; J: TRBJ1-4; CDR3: CASSLVGLGDLLFF; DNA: TGTGCCAGCAGCTTAGTGGGCCTGGGGGACTTGTTGTTTTTT
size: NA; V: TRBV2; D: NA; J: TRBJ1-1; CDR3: CARLDSNTEAFF; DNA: TGTGCCAGATTGGACAGCAACACTGAAGCTTTCTTT
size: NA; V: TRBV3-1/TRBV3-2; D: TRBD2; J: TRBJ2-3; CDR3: CASSQDLPLAGGRIDTQYF; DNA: TGTGCCAGCAGCCAAGATCTACCGCTAGCGGGGGGCAGGATAGATACGCAGTATTTT
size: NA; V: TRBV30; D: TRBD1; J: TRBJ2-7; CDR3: CAWSGQGVLSYEQYF; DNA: TGTGCCTGGAGTGGACAGGGGGTGCTTTCCTACGAGCAGTACTTC
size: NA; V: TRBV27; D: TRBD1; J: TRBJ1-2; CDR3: CASSPSTGRFNYGYTF; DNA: TGTGCCAGCAGTCCTTCGACAGGGCGGTTCAACTATGGCTACACCTTC
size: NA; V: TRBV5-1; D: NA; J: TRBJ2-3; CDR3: CANSLAPGGTDTQYF; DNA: TGCGCCAACAGCTTGGCTCCAGGGGGCACAGATACGCAGTATTTT
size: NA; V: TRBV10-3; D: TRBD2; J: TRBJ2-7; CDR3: CAISERGRRGARSSYEQYF; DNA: TGTGCCATCAGTGAGAGGGGTCGGCGGGGGGCGAGGAGCTCCTACGAGCAGTACTTC
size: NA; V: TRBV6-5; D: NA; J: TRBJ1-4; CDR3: CASSYGSGLGEKLFF; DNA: TGTGCCAGCAGTTACGGTTCGGGGTTGGGAGAAAAACTGTTTTTT
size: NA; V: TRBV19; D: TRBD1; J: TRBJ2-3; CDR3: CASSIGQGRFLRDTQYF; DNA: TGTGCCAGTAGTATAGGACAGGGGAGATTCCTCAGAGATACGCAGTATTTT
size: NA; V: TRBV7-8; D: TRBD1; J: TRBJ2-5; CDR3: CASSLPGGRETQYF; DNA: TGTGCCAGCAGCCTGCCAGGGGGAAGAGAGACCCAGTACTTC
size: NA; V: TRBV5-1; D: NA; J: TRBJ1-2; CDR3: CASSLYRENGYTF; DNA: TGCGCCAGCAGCCTGTACAGAGAAAATGGCTACACCTTC
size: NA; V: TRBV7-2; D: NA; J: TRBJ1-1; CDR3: CASSFGIDTEAFF; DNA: TGTGCCAGCAGCTTCGGGATAGACACTGAAGCTTTCTTT
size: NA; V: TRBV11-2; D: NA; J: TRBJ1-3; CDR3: CASSSGGVLSGNTIYF; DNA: TGTGCCAGCAGCTCCGGGGGGGTCCTCTCTGGAAACACCATATATTTT
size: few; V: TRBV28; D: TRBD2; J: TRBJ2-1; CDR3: CASQRPLAGKNEQFF; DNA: TGTGCCAGCCAACGCCCACTAGCGGGCAAAAATGAGCAGTTCTTC
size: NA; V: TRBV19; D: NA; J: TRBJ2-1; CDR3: CASSIGLAEYNEQFF; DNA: TGTGCCAGTAGTATTGGGCTAGCCGAGTACAATGAGCAGTTCTTC
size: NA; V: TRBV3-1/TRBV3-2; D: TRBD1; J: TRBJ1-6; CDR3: CASSSTGNSPLHF; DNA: TGTGCCAGCAGCTCGACAGGGAATTCACCCCTCCACTTT
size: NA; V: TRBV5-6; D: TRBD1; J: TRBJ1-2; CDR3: CASSLGTGLNYGYTF; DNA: TGTGCCAGCAGCTTGGGGACAGGGTTAAACTATGGCTACACCTTC
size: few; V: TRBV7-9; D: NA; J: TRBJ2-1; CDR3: CASSFDSWTEDYNEQFF; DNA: TGTGCCAGCAGCTTCGATTCGTGGACAGAGGATTACAATGAGCAGTTCTTC
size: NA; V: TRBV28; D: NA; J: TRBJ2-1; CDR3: CASMSGGIGEQFF; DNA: TGTGCCAGCATGTCGGGGGGCATTGGTGAGCAGTTCTTC
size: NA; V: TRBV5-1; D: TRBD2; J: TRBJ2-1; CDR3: CASSLAGGPRTYNEQFF; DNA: TGCGCCAGCAGCTTGGCGGGAGGGCCCCGGACCTACAATGAGCAGTTCTTC
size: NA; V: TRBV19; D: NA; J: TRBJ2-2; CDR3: CASSKRETNTGELFF; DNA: TGTGCCAGTAGTAAGAGGGAGACGAACACCGGGGAGCTGTTTTTT
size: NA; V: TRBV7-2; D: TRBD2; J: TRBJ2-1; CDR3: CASSYKPHLAGDNYNEQFF; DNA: TGTGCCAGCAGCTACAAGCCCCACCTGGCGGGGGATAATTACAATGAGCAGTTCTTC
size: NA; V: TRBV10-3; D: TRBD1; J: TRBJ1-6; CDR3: CAIRGQGDGSPLHF; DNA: TGTGCCATCAGAGGACAGGGGGACGGTTCACCCCTCCACTTT
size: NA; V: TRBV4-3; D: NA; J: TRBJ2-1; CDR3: CASSQDLGGRNEQFF; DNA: TGCGCCAGCAGCCAAGACTTGGGGGGAAGGAATGAGCAGTTCTTC